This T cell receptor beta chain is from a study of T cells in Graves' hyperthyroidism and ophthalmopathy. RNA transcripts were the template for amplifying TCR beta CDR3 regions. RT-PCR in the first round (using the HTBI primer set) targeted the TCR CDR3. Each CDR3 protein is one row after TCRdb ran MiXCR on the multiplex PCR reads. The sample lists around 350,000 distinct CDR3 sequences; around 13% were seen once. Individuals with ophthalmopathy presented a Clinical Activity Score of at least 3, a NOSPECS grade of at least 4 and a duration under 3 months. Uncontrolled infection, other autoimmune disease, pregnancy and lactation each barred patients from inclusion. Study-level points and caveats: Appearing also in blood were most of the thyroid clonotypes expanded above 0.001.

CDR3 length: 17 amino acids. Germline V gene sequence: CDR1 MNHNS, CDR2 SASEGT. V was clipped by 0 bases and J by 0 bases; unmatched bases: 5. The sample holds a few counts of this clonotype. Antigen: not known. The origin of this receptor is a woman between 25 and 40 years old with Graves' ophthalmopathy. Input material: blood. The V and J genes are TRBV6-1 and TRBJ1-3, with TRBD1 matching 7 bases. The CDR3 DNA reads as TGTGCCAGCAGTGAAGCGGACAGGACCTTCTCTGGAAACACCATATATTTT. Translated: CASSEADRTFSGNTIYF.